What follows describes a single T cell receptor (beta chain). Sequencing was performed with immunoSEQ multiplex PCR; in TCRdb, only in-frame clones are kept and a portion is missing. The sample consists of about 270,000 clones, over 80% of them appearing once. This CDR3 contains 12 residues. The germline V gene encodes CDR1 MNHEY and CDR2 SVGAGI. V was pared by 8 bases and J by 2 bases, with 9 bases between. This record comes from a study of blood T cell repertoires in COVID-19. Individuals aged roughly 18 to 90 years were recruited from fewer than 25 US areas. The receptor was isolated from a woman aged 25 to 39 with acute COVID-19. V usage is TRBV6-5 and J usage is TRBJ1-2, with D possibly matching TRBD1 (6 bases). Sequenced material: PBMCs or T cells enriched from blood (not recorded which). The CDR3 DNA reads TGTGCCAGCGGTACAGGGAACTATGGCTACACCTTC. This translates into CASGTGNYGYTF.